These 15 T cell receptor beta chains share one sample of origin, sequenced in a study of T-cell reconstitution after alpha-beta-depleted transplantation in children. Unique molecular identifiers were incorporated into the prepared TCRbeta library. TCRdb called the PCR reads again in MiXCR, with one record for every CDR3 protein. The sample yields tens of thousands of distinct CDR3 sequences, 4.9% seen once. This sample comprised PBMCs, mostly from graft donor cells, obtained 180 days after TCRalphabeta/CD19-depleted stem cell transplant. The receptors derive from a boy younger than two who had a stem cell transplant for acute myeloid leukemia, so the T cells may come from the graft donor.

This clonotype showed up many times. CDR3 amino acids: CASSQVLGGSYEQYV. The CDR3 DNA follows: TGCGCCAGCAGCCAAGTCCTAGGAGGCTCCTACGAGCAGTACGTC. The rearrangement links TRBV4-1 to TRBJ2-7; perhaps TRBD2 as D (5 bases). Germline V gene lookup returns CDR1 MGHRA and CDR2 YSYEKL. V lost 1 base to trimming and J lost 0 bases, with 10 bases between them. The CDR3 contains 15 residues.

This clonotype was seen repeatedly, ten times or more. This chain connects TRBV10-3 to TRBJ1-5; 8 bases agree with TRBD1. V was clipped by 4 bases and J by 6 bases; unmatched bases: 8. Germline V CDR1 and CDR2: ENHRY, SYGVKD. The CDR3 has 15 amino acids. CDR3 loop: CAISGGQVGGQPQHF. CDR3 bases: TGTGCCATCAGTGGGGGACAGGTGGGGGGTCAGCCCCAGCATTTT.

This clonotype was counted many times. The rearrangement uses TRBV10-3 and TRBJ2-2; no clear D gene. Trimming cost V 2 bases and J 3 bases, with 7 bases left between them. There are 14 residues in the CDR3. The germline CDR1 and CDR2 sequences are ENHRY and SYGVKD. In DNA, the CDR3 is TGTGCCATCAGTGAGCCTGGGGACACCGGGGAGCTGTTTTTT. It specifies CAISEPGDTGELFF.

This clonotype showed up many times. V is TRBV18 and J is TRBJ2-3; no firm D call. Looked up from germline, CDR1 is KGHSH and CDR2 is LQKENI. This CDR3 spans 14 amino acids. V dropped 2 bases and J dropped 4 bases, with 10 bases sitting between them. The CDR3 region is CASSPIGSPDTQYF. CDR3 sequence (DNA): TGTGCCAGCTCACCAATAGGGTCCCCAGATACGCAGTATTTT. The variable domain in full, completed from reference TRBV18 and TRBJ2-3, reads NAGVMQNPRHLVRRRGQEARLRCSPMKGHSHVYWYRQLPEEGLKFMVYLQKENIIDESGMPKERFSAEFPKEGPSILRIQQVVRGDSAAYFCASSPIGSPDTQYFGPGTRLTVL.

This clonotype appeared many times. DNA for the CDR3: TGCGCCAGCAGATTACAGGGATTCAGCACAGATACGCAGTATTTT. Translation gives CASRLQGFSTDTQYF. The rearrangement links TRBV5-1 to TRBJ2-3; D is possibly TRBD1 (6 bases). The CDR3 runs to 15 residues. V lost 5 bases and J 0 bases, leaving 13 bases between the germline ends. Germline V CDR1 and CDR2: SGHRS, YFSETQ.

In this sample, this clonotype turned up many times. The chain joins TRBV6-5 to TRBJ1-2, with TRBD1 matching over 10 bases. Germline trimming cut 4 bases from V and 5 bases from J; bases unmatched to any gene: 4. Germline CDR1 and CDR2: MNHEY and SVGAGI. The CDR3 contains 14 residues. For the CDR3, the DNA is TGTGCCAGCAGTTTACGGACAGGGGGTTATGGCTACACCTTC. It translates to CASSLRTGGYGYTF.

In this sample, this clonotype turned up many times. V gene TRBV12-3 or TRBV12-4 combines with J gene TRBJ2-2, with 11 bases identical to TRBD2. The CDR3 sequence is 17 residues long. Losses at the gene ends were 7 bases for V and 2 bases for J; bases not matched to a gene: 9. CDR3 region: CASIPPGLAVNTGELFF. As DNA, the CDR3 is TGTGCCAGCATTCCCCCGGGACTAGCGGTTAACACCGGGGAGCTGTTTTTT.

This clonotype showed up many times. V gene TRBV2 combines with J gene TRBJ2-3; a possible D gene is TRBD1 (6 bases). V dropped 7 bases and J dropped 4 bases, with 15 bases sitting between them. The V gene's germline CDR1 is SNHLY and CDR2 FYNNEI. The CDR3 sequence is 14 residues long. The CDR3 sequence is CASTGQGLSDTQYF. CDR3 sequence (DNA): TGTGCCAGCACGGGGCAGGGGCTCTCAGATACGCAGTATTTT.

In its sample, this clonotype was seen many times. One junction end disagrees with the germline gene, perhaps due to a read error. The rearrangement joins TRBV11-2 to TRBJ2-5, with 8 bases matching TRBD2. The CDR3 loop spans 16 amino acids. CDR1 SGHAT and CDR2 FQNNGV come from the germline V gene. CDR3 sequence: CASSLYRGGNHETQYF. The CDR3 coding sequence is TGTGCCAGCAGCTTATACCGGGGGGGGAACCACGAGACCCAGTACTTC.

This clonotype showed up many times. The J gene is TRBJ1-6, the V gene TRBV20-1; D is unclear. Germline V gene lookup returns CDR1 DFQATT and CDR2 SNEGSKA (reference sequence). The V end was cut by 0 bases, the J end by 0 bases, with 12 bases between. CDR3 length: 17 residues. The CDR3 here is CSAREGPRDSYNSPLHF. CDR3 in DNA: TGCAGTGCTAGAGAGGGCCCTAGGGACTCCTATAATTCACCCCTCCACTTT.

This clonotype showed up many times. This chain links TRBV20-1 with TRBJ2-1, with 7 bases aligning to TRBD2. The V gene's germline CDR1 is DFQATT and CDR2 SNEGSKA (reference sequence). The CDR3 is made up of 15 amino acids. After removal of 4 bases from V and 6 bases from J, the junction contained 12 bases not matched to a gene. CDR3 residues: CSATLSGGFGNEQFF. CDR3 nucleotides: TGCAGTGCTACCCTATCCGGGGGGTTTGGCAATGAGCAGTTCTTC.

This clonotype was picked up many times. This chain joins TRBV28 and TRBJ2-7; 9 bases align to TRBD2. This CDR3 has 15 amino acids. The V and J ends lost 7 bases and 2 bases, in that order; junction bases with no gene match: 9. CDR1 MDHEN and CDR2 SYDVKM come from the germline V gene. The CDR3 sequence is CASKARTSAAYEQYV. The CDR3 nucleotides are TGTGCCAGCAAAGCGAGGACTAGCGCGGCCTACGAGCAGTACGTC.

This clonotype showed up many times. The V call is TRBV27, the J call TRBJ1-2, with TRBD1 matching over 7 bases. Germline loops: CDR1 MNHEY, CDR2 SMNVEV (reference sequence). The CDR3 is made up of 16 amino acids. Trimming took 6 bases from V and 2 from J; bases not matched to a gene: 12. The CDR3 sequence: CASSSHRGPKNYGYTF. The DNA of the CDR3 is TGTGCCAGCAGCTCCCATAGGGGGCCAAAAAACTATGGCTACACCTTC.

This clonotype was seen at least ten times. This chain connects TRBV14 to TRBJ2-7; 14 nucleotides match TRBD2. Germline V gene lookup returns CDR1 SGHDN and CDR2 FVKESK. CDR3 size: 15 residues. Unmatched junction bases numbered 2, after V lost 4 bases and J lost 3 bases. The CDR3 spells CASSPGLAGDYEQYF. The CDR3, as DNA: TGTGCCAGCAGCCCGGGACTAGCGGGGGACTACGAGCAGTACTTC. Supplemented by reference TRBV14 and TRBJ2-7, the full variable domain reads EAGVTQFPSHSVIEKGQTVTLRCDPISGHDNLYWYRRVMGKEIKFLLHFVKESKQDESGMPNNRFLAERTGGTYSTLKVQPAELEDSGVYFCASSPGLAGDYEQYFGPGTRLTVT.

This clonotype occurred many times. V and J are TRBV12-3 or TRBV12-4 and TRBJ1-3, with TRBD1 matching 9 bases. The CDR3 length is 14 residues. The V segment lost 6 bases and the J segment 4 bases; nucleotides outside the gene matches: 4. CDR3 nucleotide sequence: TGTGCCAGCAGGGGGGACAGGGACGGAAACACCATATATTTT. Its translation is CASRGDRDGNTIYF.